This T cell receptor (beta chain) was documented in a study of shared clonotypes between healthy human individuals. For the study at large: CD8 memory received one plate per donor, CD8 naive two, CD4 memory three and CD4 naive three.

Per the original data handling: Without quality scores, immunoSEQ junctional reads could not be filtered like full-length reads. Data came from immunoSEQ multiplex PCR; TCRdb stores just in-frame clones and leaves some out. V, J and clone size are taken as reported in that table, and D and trimming were inferred from the DNA itself. The sample includes approximately 2.3 million clones, just over 90% seen only once; the top ten take 0.35% to 0.5%. Nashville, Tennessee was home to all donors, who were Caucasian adults. Splitting of CD4+ cells produced CD45RA+ naive and CD45RA-negative memory subsets. CDR3 length equals 16 residues. The germline gives CDR1 SNHLY, CDR2 FYNNEI. The V and J ends lost 4 bases and 2 bases respectively, with 12 bases between them. This clone turned up a few times.

The clonotype comes from a man in his late teens or twenties in good health. Some clones in this sample may be carry-over from other donors' samples. The chain employs TRBV2 and TRBJ2-6; D might be TRBD1 (6 bases). The sequenced material came from naive CD4+ T cells from PBMCs. Subset indicated: CD45RA+ positively selected. In DNA form, the CDR3 reads TGTGCCAGCAGTGGACTCAGGGGCCCTGGGGCCAACGTCCTGACTTTC. This encodes CASSGLRGPGANVLTF.